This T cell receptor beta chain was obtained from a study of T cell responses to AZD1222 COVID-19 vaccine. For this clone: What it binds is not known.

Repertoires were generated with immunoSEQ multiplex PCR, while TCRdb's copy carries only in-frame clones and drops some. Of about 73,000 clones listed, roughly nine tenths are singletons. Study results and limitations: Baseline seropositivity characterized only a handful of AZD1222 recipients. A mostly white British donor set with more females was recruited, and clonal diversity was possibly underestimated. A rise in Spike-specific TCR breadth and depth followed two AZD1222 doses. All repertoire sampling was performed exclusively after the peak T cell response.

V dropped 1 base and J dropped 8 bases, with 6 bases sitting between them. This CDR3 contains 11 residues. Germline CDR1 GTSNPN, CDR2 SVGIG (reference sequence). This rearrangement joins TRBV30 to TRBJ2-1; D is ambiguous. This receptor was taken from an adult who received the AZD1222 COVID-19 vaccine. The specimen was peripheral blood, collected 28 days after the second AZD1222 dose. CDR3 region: CAWSDSYEQFF. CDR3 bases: TGTGCCTGGAGTGATAGTTATGAGCAGTTCTTC.